Presented here are 10 T cell receptor beta chains from one specimen sequenced in a study of cytomegalovirus exposure and HLA in healthy donors (dated by TCRdb to about 2017). The library was made by the immunoSEQ multiplex PCR assay. A mixture of 60 forward primers for TCR Vbeta segments and 13 reverse primers for TCR Jbeta segments was used in the multiplex PCR. TCRdb mirrors the immuneACCESS table, restricted to in-frame sequences. Some clones are absent from its copies; in checked studies, under half trace to an unresolved V gene, and the reason for the others is unknown. For this sample there are some 150,000 clones; around 82% appear just once. The ten most abundant clones make up under 8% of the sample. The sequencing input was PBMCs. The receptors were gathered from a woman between 45 and 60 years old in good health and CMV-seropositive.

This clone has only one observation. The junction differs from germline at one of its ends, possibly a read error. Other DNA sequences in the sample encode the same CDR3. The genes are TRBV18 and TRBJ1-2; TRBD1 matches 11 bases. This CDR3 is built from 13 residues. The germline V gene has CDR1 KGHSH and CDR2 LQKENI. CDR3 in DNA: TGTGCCACCTCCGGGACAGGGGGTTATGGTTACACCTTC. Its translation: CATSGTGGYGYTF.

With regard to this clone: The junction shows a germline mismatch at one end, possibly a read error. This chain links TRBV7-9 with TRBJ2-2, with D maybe TRBD1 (5 bases). There are 16 residues in the CDR3. The germline CDR1 and CDR2 sequences are SEHNR and FQNEAQ (reference sequence). The CDR3 region has the DNA TGTTCCAGCAGCTTAGGGGCAGGGTTTAACACCGGGGAGCTGTTTTTT. Its protein product is CSSSLGAGFNTGELFF. The entire variable domain, with the rest obtained from reference TRBV7-9 and TRBJ2-2, is as follows: DTGVSQNPRHKITKRGQNVTFRCDPISEHNRLYWYRQTLGQGPEFLTYFQNEAQLEKSRLLSDRFSAERPKGSFSTLEIQRTEQGDSAMYLCSSSLGAGFNTGELFFGEGSRLTVL.

This chain uses TRBV27 with TRBJ1-5; D is uncertain. In germline, CDR1 is MNHEY, CDR2 SMNVEV (reference sequence). This CDR3 is 12 amino acids long. V dropped 4 bases and J dropped 4 bases, with 5 bases sitting between them. In nucleotides, the CDR3 is TGTGCCAGCAGTTCCAGGAATCAGCCCCAGCATTTT. It encodes CASSSRNQPQHF.

The gene calls are TRBV25-1 and TRBJ2-3; possible D gene TRBD2, 7 bases. The ends were cut back, 6 bases at V and 4 bases at J, with 20 bases in the middle. The CDR3 is 16 amino acids. Germline V gene data show CDR1 as MGHDK and CDR2 as SYGVNS. The CDR3 is CASSEEPGGLPDTQYF. The CDR3 region has the DNA TGTGCCAGCAGCGAGGAGCCGGGGGGCTTGCCAGATACGCAGTATTTT.

This clone was found a few times. V gene TRBV7-2 combines with J gene TRBJ1-1, with 9 bases matching TRBD1. With 5 bases clipped from V and 4 bases from J, the junction kept 14 bases outside the gene matches. The CDR3 has 17 residues. Germline V CDR1 and CDR2: SGHTA, FQGNSA. CDR3 nucleotides: TGTGCCAGCAGCCTCACAATACAGGGGGCGGTGAGCACTGAAGCTTTCTTT. Amino acid sequence: CASSLTIQGAVSTEAFF.

This chain connects TRBV12-2 to TRBJ2-3; the table's D gene call, TRBD2, was not cross checked with the DNA. TRBV12-2 is described as a pseudogene. This CDR3 comprises 18 residues. CDR3 sequence: CASRLTTTSGGYTDTQYF. The DNA for the CDR3 is TGTGCAAGTCGCCTTACAACCACTAGCGGGGGATACACAGATACGCAGTATTTT.

This chain connects TRBV2 to TRBJ2-2; 8 bases match TRBD1. This CDR3 has 13 amino acids. Germline CDR1 is SNHLY and CDR2 is FYNNEI. The trim removed 10 bases at V and 0 bases at J, leaving 1 base unmatched. The CDR3 DNA follows: TGTGCCACCAGGGGGCCGAACACCGGGGAGCTGTTTTTT. This sequence encodes CATRGPNTGELFF.

The chain joins TRBV7-9 to TRBJ2-2, with TRBD1 matching 10 bases. V was pared by 5 bases and J by 4 bases, with 7 bases of the junction left unmatched. This CDR3 is built from 16 residues. Germline assignment: CDR1 SEHNR and CDR2 FQNEAQ (reference sequence). CDR3 in amino acids: CASSTPGTGVTGELFF. The CDR3 DNA reads TGTGCCAGCAGCACCCCCGGGACAGGGGTCACCGGGGAGCTGTTTTTT.

J is TRBJ2-1 and V is TRBV15; possibly TRBD2 for D (5 bases). The CDR3 totals 15 residues. CDR1 is LNHNV, CDR2 YYDKDF, per germline (reference sequence). The V end lost 0 bases, the J end lost 0 bases, and 6 bases lay between the germline ends. CDR3: CATSRESGSYNEQFF. The CDR3 DNA is TGTGCCACCAGCAGAGAGAGCGGCTCCTACAATGAGCAGTTCTTC.

CDR3 sequence: CASDWTGATDTQYF. The DNA of the CDR3 is TGTGCCAGCGACTGGACAGGTGCCACAGATACGCAGTATTTT. The J gene is TRBJ2-3, the V gene TRBV6-1; 7 bases are shared with TRBD1. Looked up from germline, CDR1 is MNHNS and CDR2 is SASEGT. CDR3 length: 14 amino acids. Trimming removed 8 bases from V and 2 bases from J; junction bases left unmatched: 7.